This is a list of T cell receptor beta chains from one sample in a study of Ad26.COV2.S vaccination and SARS-CoV-2 variants. Profiling relied on immunoSEQ multiplex PCR, and the TCRdb table lists in-frame clones only, not all of them. The data show more than 350,000 clones, about nine tenths seen once. The sequenced sample was peripheral blood, obtained in a trial of Ad26.COV2.S vaccine versus placebo. The source of these receptors is a person between 18 and 65 years old who received the Ad26.COV2.S COVID-19 vaccine or a placebo. Each CDR3 is given with its conserved first and last residue. A D gene is named only where the DNA matches it firmly. Size values are once, few and many counts, or a class for expanded clones, and some rows have none.

CDR3nt	CDR3aa	v_gene	j_gene	d_gene	abundance
TGTGCCAGCAGCTTAGGTGGAGCCGGAGATACGCAGTATTTT	CASSLGGAGDTQYF	TRBV7-9	TRBJ2-3	NA	NA
TGTGCCAGTAAGAATGGAGGTGAAGCTTTCTTT	CASKNGGEAFF	TRBV19	TRBJ1-1	NA	NA
TGTGCCAGCAGCCACGGTGGGACAGGGTCTGGAGAAAAACTGTTTTTT	CASSHGGTGSGEKLFF	TRBV14	TRBJ1-4	TRBD1	few
TGTGCCAGCAGCTTAGGGGCCAGAGGAAACACCATATATTTT	CASSLGARGNTIYF	TRBV7-8	TRBJ1-3	NA	NA
TGTGCCAGCAGCTTAGTGTCCGGACTACCAGCCAGTGAGCAGTTCTTC	CASSLVSGLPASEQFF	TRBV7-6	TRBJ2-1	NA	NA
TGTGCCAGCAGCCCAATGAGGGGGATCAACACCGGGGAGCTGTTTTTT	CASSPMRGINTGELFF	TRBV7-3	TRBJ2-2	NA	NA
TGTGCCAGTAGTTGGGGGGGCACCGCTATGAACACTGAAGCTTTCTTT	CASSWGGTAMNTEAFF	TRBV19	TRBJ1-1	NA	once
TGTGCCAGCAGGAGGGAGGGAGAACCCACAGATACGCAGTATTTT	CASRREGEPTDTQYF	TRBV25-1	TRBJ2-3	TRBD2	once
TGTGCCAGCAGCTTTCTCGGGAGAATGGAGACCCAGTACTTC	CASSFLGRMETQYF	TRBV7-9	TRBJ2-5	NA	once
TGTGCCAGCAGCCTGACAGGAGCTGCCGAGCAGTTCTTC	CASSLTGAAEQFF	TRBV5-6	TRBJ2-1	NA	NA
TGTGCCAGCAGCTTAGAACAGGGAGGGCATGGCTACACCTTC	CASSLEQGGHGYTF	TRBV7-2	TRBJ1-2	NA	NA
TGTGCCAGCAGCGTAGCTACCGGATCCTACGAGCAGTACTTC	CASSVATGSYEQYF	TRBV9	TRBJ2-7	NA	NA
TGTGCCAGCAGCCTAGGGCGTGCCTACAATGAGCAGTTCTTC	CASSLGRAYNEQFF	TRBV25-1	TRBJ2-1	NA	NA
TGTGCCAGCAGCCCATCTAGACCGAACACCGGGGAGCTGTTTTTT	CASSPSRPNTGELFF	TRBV28	TRBJ2-2	NA	NA
TGTGCCAGCAGCTTAAGACAGGGGGCCTACAATGAGCAGTTCTTC	CASSLRQGAYNEQFF	TRBV13	TRBJ2-1	TRBD1	once
TGCAGTGCTAGTGTGGACAGGGGGCGTCAGCCCCAGCATTTT	CSASVDRGRQPQHF	TRBV20-1	TRBJ1-5	TRBD1	NA
TGTGCCAGCAGTGGAGCTAGCGGGAGGATTTATGAGCAGTTCTTC	CASSGASGRIYEQFF	TRBV2	TRBJ2-1	TRBD2	NA
TGTGCCAGCAGCTTGAGGACTAGCGGGCTGGGCACAGATACGCAGTATTTT	CASSLRTSGLGTDTQYF	TRBV7-9	TRBJ2-3	TRBD2	once
TGTGCCAGCGCTTCTTCCATGGCAGGGAACACTGAAGCTTTCTTT	CASASSMAGNTEAFF	TRBV19	TRBJ1-1	NA	NA
TGTGCCAGCAGTTCGCAGGGGTGGGCAGAACAGCCCCAGCATTTT	CASSSQGWAEQPQHF	TRBV27	TRBJ1-5	NA	NA
TGTGCCACCAGCAGAGATCGGCTAGACAATGAGCAGTTCTTC	CATSRDRLDNEQFF	TRBV15	TRBJ2-1	NA	NA
TGTGCCAGCAGCCCAGGACAGGCCTACGAGCAGTACTTC	CASSPGQAYEQYF	TRBV11-3	TRBJ2-7	TRBD1	NA
TGTGCCAGCAGTTACGCAGGACGAGGGGGCTACGAGCAGTACTTC	CASSYAGRGGYEQYF	TRBV6-5	TRBJ2-7	NA	NA
TGTGCCAGAAGCTTGGTGGGGTGGGATCAGTACTTC	CARSLVGWDQYF	TRBV5-3	TRBJ2-7	NA	NA
TGTGCAAGTCGCTTCCCCCAACATGGATATTACACAGATACGCAGTATTTT	CASRFPQHGYYTDTQYF	TRBV12-2	TRBJ2-3	NA	NA
TGTGCCAGCAGCCGTACAGGGGGGTACACAGATACGCAGTATTTT	CASSRTGGYTDTQYF	TRBV13	TRBJ2-3	TRBD1	once
TGTGCCAGCAGTTCGTATCAGGGGGAAGTTGAGCAGTTCTTC	CASSSYQGEVEQFF	TRBV6-5	TRBJ2-1	TRBD1	NA
TGTGCCGTTTCAGGCGTAGCGGGCACTGAAGCTTTCTTT	CAVSGVAGTEAFF	TRBV6-5	TRBJ1-1	NA	NA
TGCAGTGCGAAGACAGTCTATGGCTACACCTTC	CSAKTVYGYTF	TRBV20-1	TRBJ1-2	NA	NA
TGTGCCAGCAGCTTGTTTACGGGGTTTAAGTCACCCCTCCACTTT	CASSLFTGFKSPLHF	TRBV5-5	TRBJ1-6	NA	many
TGTGCCAGTAGTCCCACGGAACAGGGGGCGTATGGCTACACCTTC	CASSPTEQGAYGYTF	TRBV19	TRBJ1-2	TRBD1	NA
TGTGCCAGCAGTGAGCAGGGCACTGAAGCTTTCTTT	CASSEQGTEAFF	TRBV2	TRBJ1-1	NA	NA
TGTGCCAGCAGTTTAAGGGAGGGCCCCTACAATGAGCAGTTCTTC	CASSLREGPYNEQFF	TRBV6-2/TRBV6-3	TRBJ2-1	TRBD2	NA
TGTGCCAGCAGCTTAGCCCGGGACACTGAAGCTTTCTTT	CASSLARDTEAFF	TRBV14	TRBJ1-1	NA	NA
TGTGCCAGCAGCCCCGGGACAGGAGACAATCAGCCCCAGCATTTT	CASSPGTGDNQPQHF	TRBV5-4	TRBJ1-5	TRBD1	NA
TGTGCCAGCAGTTTCTGGTTTGAAGCTAGCGGGACCCAGGCGGCAGATACGCAGTATTTT	CASSFWFEASGTQAADTQYF	TRBV6-2/TRBV6-3	TRBJ2-3	TRBD2	NA
TGTGCCAGCAGCAAATTGACCGCAGGAATTTACAATGAGCAGTTCTTC	CASSKLTAGIYNEQFF	TRBV21-1	TRBJ2-1	NA	NA